The 29 T cell receptor beta chains below all came from one sample that was sequenced in a study of blood T cell repertoires in COVID-19. Only in-frame clones appear in the TCRdb table, and some are missing; sequencing was by immunoSEQ multiplex PCR. The sample consists of about 80,000 clones, roughly three quarters of them appearing once. Sequenced input: peripheral blood. These receptors were taken from a man aged 65 to 85 with active or convalescent COVID-19.

The chain recombines TRBV20-1 with TRBJ1-5; 7 nucleotides match TRBD1. CDR1 DFQATT and CDR2 SNEGSKA come from the germline V gene (reference sequence). CDR3 length: 14 amino acids. Unmatched junction bases numbered 7, after V lost 3 bases and J lost 5 bases. The CDR3 is CSASPQGRDQPQHF. The CDR3 coding sequence is TGCAGTGCTAGTCCACAGGGGCGCGATCAGCCCCAGCATTTT.

The sample holds one count of this clone. This chain links TRBV6-5 with TRBJ1-4, with 7 positions matching TRBD1. V lost 5 bases to trimming and J lost 6 bases; unmatched junction nucleotides: 6. Germline assignment: CDR1 MNHEY and CDR2 SVGAGI. The CDR3 covers 14 residues. The DNA of the CDR3 is TGTGCCAGCAGTACCGGGACAGCCCATGAAAAACTGTTTTTT. Its translation: CASSTGTAHEKLFF.

This clone was seen just once. The CDR3 is CASSLSAGRWEQPQHF. The CDR3 DNA follows: TGTGCCAGCAGTTTAAGCGCGGGGCGTTGGGAGCAGCCCCAGCATTTT. This chain connects TRBV28 to TRBJ1-5, with TRBD1 as a possible D gene (5 bases). CDR1 and CDR2 (germline): MDHEN, SYDVKM. V lost 2 bases to trimming and J lost 7 bases, with 18 bases between them. The CDR3 has 16 residues.

The gene calls are TRBV2 and TRBJ2-2; TRBD2 agrees at 11 bases. V gave up 2 bases and J gave up 7 bases; unmatched junction bases: 6. CDR1 is SNHLY and CDR2 is FYNNEI in the germline V gene. The CDR3 is made up of 16 amino acids. The CDR3 region is CASSENSGGAGGELFF. The CDR3 bases are TGTGCCAGCAGTGAAAATAGCGGGGGGGCCGGCGGGGAGCTGTTTTTT.

In its sample, this clone was seen once. CDR3 residues: CASSYVGSPQYF. The CDR3 nucleotides are TGTGCCAGCAGTTACGTGGGCTCCCCCCAGTACTTC. The V and J genes are TRBV6-2 or TRBV6-3 and TRBJ2-5; D remains unclear. With 2 bases removed from V and 9 bases from J, the gap between germline ends came to 10 bases. The CDR3 extends over 12 amino acids. Germline CDR1 MNHEY, CDR2 SVGEGT.

This chain uses TRBV7-6 with TRBJ2-7, with 8 positions matching TRBD1. J lost 3 bases, V lost 5 bases, and 6 bases had no gene match. This CDR3 is built from 14 residues. CDR1 and CDR2 from the germline V gene are SGHVS and FNYEAQ. The CDR3 sequence: CASSADRGYYEQYF. CDR3 DNA: TGTGCCAGCAGCGCAGACAGGGGATACTACGAGCAGTACTTC.

This clone was counted between two and nine times. V usage is TRBV4-1 and J usage is TRBJ1-6; D uncertain. In germline, CDR1 is MGHRA, CDR2 YSYEKL. The CDR3 is 15 amino acids. Trimming stripped 1 base from V and 6 bases from J, with 10 bases between. CDR3 bases: TGCGCCAGCAGCCAAGGTGGACTCATTAATTCACCCCTCCACTTT. Its translation is CASSQGGLINSPLHF.

The rearrangement uses TRBV2 and TRBJ2-2; D might be TRBD2 (7 bases). The CDR3 consists of 13 residues. The germline V gene has CDR1 SNHLY and CDR2 FYNNEI. V gave up 7 bases and J gave up 4 bases, with 10 bases separating them. In DNA form, the CDR3 reads TGTGCCAGCAACAGGGAGGGCACCGGGGAGCTGTTTTTT. Its translation: CASNREGTGELFF.

This clone has more than one count but fewer than ten. The same CDR3 also results from other DNA sequences found in this sample. The rearrangement links TRBV28 to TRBJ1-2; 7 bases align to TRBD1. Germline CDR1 and CDR2: MDHEN and SYDVKM. The CDR3 contains 15 residues. Trimming at V came to 5 bases and at J to 2 bases, leaving 8 bases not matched to a gene. The CDR3 reads CASSPGQGGNYGYTF. In DNA form, the CDR3 reads TGTGCCAGCAGTCCTGGGCAGGGGGGAAACTATGGCTACACCTTC.

The J gene is TRBJ2-5, the V gene TRBV5-4; 7 bases map to TRBD1. Germline V gene lookup returns CDR1 SGHNT and CDR2 YYREEE (reference sequence). The V segment lost 4 bases and the J segment 7 bases; nucleotides outside the gene matches: 7. This CDR3 has 13 amino acids. CDR3 loop: CASSRDRDGTQYF. DNA of the CDR3: TGTGCCAGCAGCCGAGACAGGGACGGGACCCAGTACTTC.

The count of this clone is one. This rearrangement joins TRBV2 to TRBJ2-3; no clear D. Deletions cut 5 bases from V and 2 bases from J, with 5 bases between. The CDR3 has 12 residues. In germline, CDR1 is SNHLY, CDR2 FYNNEI. CDR3 DNA: TGTGCCAGCAGTAGCGACACAGATACGCAGTATTTT. It yields the protein CASSSDTDTQYF.

The J gene is TRBJ2-1, the V gene TRBV4-1; no clear D gene. The V end was cut by 5 bases, the J end by 12 bases, with 11 bases between. Germline loops: CDR1 MGHRA, CDR2 YSYEKL. The CDR3 spans 11 residues. The CDR3 nucleotides read TGCGCCAGCAGCTCGACAATGAGGCAGTTCTTC. This encodes CASSSTMRQFF.

The sample holds a few counts of this clone. The J gene is TRBJ1-1, the V gene TRBV6-5; TRBD1 might be the D (6 bases). The CDR3 is 12 residues long. V was cut by 8 bases and J by 6 bases, with 13 bases left in between. Germline CDR1 MNHEY, CDR2 SVGAGI. CDR3 region: CASRQDLSEAFF. The CDR3 DNA sequence: TGTGCCAGCCGACAGGATCTCTCTGAAGCTTTCTTT.

The V gene is TRBV6-5, the J gene TRBJ2-5; 8 bases are shared with TRBD1. The length of the CDR3 is 15 residues. V dropped 2 bases and J dropped 5; count of bases not matched to a gene: 7. Germline V lookup: CDR1 MNHEY, CDR2 SVGAGI. The CDR3 coding sequence is TGTGCCAGCAGTTACGGACAGGGTGGGACGGAGACCCAGTACTTC. This sequence encodes CASSYGQGGTETQYF.

For the CDR3, the DNA is TGTGCCAGCAGCCAAGTACAGGGGCAAGAGACCCAGTACTTC. It specifies CASSQVQGQETQYF. The V call is TRBV3-1 (or the pseudogene TRBV3-2), the J call TRBJ2-5, with 7 bases fitting TRBD1. The germline gives CDR1 LGHDT, CDR2 YNNKEL (reference sequence). The CDR3 extends over 14 amino acids. The V gene end was trimmed by 1 base and the J gene end by 2 bases; junction bases not matched to a gene: 1.

This clone was seen a few times. The rearrangement uses TRBV28 and TRBJ1-3; D call uncertain. With 2 bases removed from V and 0 bases from J, the gap between germline ends came to 8 bases. The CDR3 is 15 residues long. Germline CDR1 is MDHEN and CDR2 is SYDVKM. The chain's CDR3 is CASSLEGDSGNTIYF. The CDR3 DNA is TGTGCCAGCAGTTTAGAGGGTGACTCTGGAAACACCATATATTTT. Supplemented by reference TRBV28 and TRBJ1-3, the full variable domain reads DVKVTQSSRYLVKRTGEKVFLECVQDMDHENMFWYRQDPGLGLRLIYFSYDVKMKEKGDIPEGYSVSREKKERFSLILESASTNQTSMYLCASSLEGDSGNTIYFGEGSWLTVV.

The J gene is TRBJ2-1, the V gene TRBV20-1; TRBD1 agrees at 10 bases. The CDR3 totals 20 residues. With 3 bases clipped from V and 4 bases from J, the junction kept 21 bases outside the gene matches. The germline V gene encodes CDR1 DFQATT and CDR2 SNEGSKA (reference sequence). CDR3 in DNA: TGCAGTGCTAGTGGAGGACAGGGGGGATTTCGAAGCGGGCGGTACAATGAGCAGTTCTTC. Translated: CSASGGQGGFRSGRYNEQFF.

This chain links TRBV5-5 with TRBJ1-5; 8 nucleotides line up with TRBD1. V lost 0 bases to trimming and J lost 6 bases; unmatched junction nucleotides: 5. The CDR3 has 15 amino acids. Germline CDR1 and CDR2: SGHKS and YYEKEE (reference sequence). This chain's CDR3 is CASSLGGTGLQPQHF. The CDR3 DNA is TGTGCCAGCAGCTTGGGGGGGACAGGTCTTCAGCCCCAGCATTTT.

This chain uses TRBV2 with TRBJ2-7; possible D gene TRBD2, 5 bases. Germline values: CDR1 SNHLY, CDR2 FYNNEI. This CDR3 is built from 14 residues. The germline V and J ends were trimmed by 4 bases and 0 bases, with 10 bases remaining between them. CDR3 in amino acids: CASSADSASYEQYF. The CDR3 DNA reads as TGTGCCAGCAGTGCTGATAGCGCCTCCTACGAGCAGTACTTC. Using reference TRBV2 and TRBJ2-7 for the parts outside the CDR3, the full variable domain is EPEVTQTPSHQVTQMGQEVILRCVPISNHLYFYWYRQILGQKVEFLVSFYNNEISEKSEIFDDQFSVERPDGSNFTLKIRSTKLEDSAMYFCASSADSASYEQYFGPGTRLTVT.

This clone has only a few counts. The chain joins TRBV16 to TRBJ2-7; TRBD1 matches at 11 bases. The CDR3 covers 16 residues. Germline V gene data show CDR1 as KGHSY and CDR2 as FQNENV. Trimming took 0 bases from V and 5 from J; bases not matched to a gene: 6. The DNA of the CDR3 is TGTGCCAGCAGCCAATCCGCCGGGACAGGGGGGAACGAGCAGTACTTC. It specifies CASSQSAGTGGNEQYF.

This clone was counted a few times. J is TRBJ2-7 and V is TRBV11-2, with a possible D match to TRBD2 (5 bases). CDR3 length: 16 residues. Germline CDR1 SGHAT, CDR2 FQNNGV. V gave up 5 bases and J gave up 3 bases, with 20 bases separating them. The CDR3 reads CASSGLMGSRHYEQYF. Here the CDR3 DNA reads TGTGCCAGCAGCGGCCTTATGGGGAGTCGCCACTACGAGCAGTACTTC.

This clone came up a few times. This chain joins TRBV15 and TRBJ2-3; 9 bases fit TRBD1. V shed 2 bases and J 2 bases; nucleotides not matched to a gene: 5. The germline V gene encodes CDR1 LNHNV and CDR2 YYDKDF (reference sequence). The CDR3 is made up of 16 amino acids. The CDR3 region is CATSRRTGAATDTQYF. The DNA of the CDR3 is TGTGCCACCAGCAGAAGGACAGGGGCTGCCACAGATACGCAGTATTTT.

V is TRBV6-2 or TRBV6-3 and J is TRBJ2-3; unclear D gene. Germline V lookup: CDR1 MNHEY, CDR2 SVGEGT. This CDR3 spans 13 amino acids. Deletions cut 7 bases from V and 6 bases from J, with 14 bases between. The DNA for the CDR3 is TGTGCCAGCACCCCTCTAGGAGTTGATACGCAGTATTTT. Amino acids: CASTPLGVDTQYF.

This chain uses TRBV4-1 with TRBJ2-7; 7 positions agree with TRBD2. The ends lost 4 bases at V and 3 bases at J; junction bases unmatched: 6. This CDR3 has 14 residues. Germline-derived CDR1 and CDR2 are MGHRA and YSYEKL. CDR3 residues: CASSPSGTHYEQYF. The CDR3 region has the DNA TGCGCCAGCAGCCCCAGCGGGACCCACTACGAGCAGTACTTC.

This chain joins TRBV5-1 and TRBJ1-1; a possible D gene is TRBD1 (5 bases). V dropped 0 bases and J dropped 3 bases, with 12 bases sitting between them. This CDR3 is 15 amino acids long. Looked up from germline, CDR1 is SGHRS and CDR2 is YFSETQ. This CDR3 reads CASSLAWGGDTEAFF. CDR3 sequence (DNA): TGCGCCAGCAGCTTGGCTTGGGGCGGAGACACTGAAGCTTTCTTT.

This sequence joins TRBV2 and TRBJ1-4; 7 bases are a match to TRBD1. The CDR3 length is 15 residues. The trim removed 5 bases at V and 5 bases at J, leaving 8 bases unmatched. The germline gives CDR1 SNHLY, CDR2 FYNNEI. In DNA, the CDR3 is TGTGCCAGCAGTATCCGGGACAGCCACAATGAAAAACTGTTTTTT. This translates into CASSIRDSHNEKLFF.

The rearrangement joins TRBV12-3 or TRBV12-4 to TRBJ1-4; D not resolved. Trimming stripped 4 bases from V and 4 bases from J, with 4 bases between. CDR3 length: 12 residues. CDR3 sequence (DNA): TGTGCCAGCAGTTCCGGTAATGAAAAACTGTTTTTT. Amino acid sequence: CASSSGNEKLFF.

The chain couples TRBV28 to TRBJ1-4, with D unresolved. Per germline, CDR1 MDHEN and CDR2 SYDVKM. With 4 bases removed from V and 4 bases from J, the gap between germline ends came to 10 bases. The CDR3 covers 14 residues. The CDR3: CASSSRRLNEKLFF. The CDR3 bases are TGTGCCAGCAGTTCCCGCAGACTTAATGAAAAACTGTTTTTT.

The rearrangement links TRBV7-2 to TRBJ2-2; no definite D call. Looked up from germline, CDR1 is SGHTA and CDR2 is FQGNSA. The CDR3 is 11 amino acids. Trimming removed 3 bases at V and 8 bases at J, with 4 bases between. The CDR3 coding sequence is TGTGCCAGCAGCTTCAGGGGGGAGCTGTTTTTT. This gives the protein CASSFRGELFF.